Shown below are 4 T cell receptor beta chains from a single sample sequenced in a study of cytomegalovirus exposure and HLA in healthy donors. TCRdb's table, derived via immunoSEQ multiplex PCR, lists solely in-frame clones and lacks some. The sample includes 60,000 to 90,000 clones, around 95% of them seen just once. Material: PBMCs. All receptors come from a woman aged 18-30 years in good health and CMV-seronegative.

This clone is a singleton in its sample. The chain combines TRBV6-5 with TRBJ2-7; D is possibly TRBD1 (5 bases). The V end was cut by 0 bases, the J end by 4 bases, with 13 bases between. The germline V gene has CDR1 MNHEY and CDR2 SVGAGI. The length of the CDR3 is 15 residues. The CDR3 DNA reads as TGTGCCAGCAGTTACTCGAAGGCTTCAGGGTACGAGCAGTACTTC. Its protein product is CASSYSKASGYEQYF.

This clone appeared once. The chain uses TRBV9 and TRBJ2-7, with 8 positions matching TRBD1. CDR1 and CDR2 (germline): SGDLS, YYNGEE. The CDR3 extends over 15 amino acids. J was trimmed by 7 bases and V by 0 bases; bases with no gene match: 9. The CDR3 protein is CASSVDPGRGREQYF. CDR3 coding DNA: TGTGCCAGCAGCGTAGACCCCGGCAGGGGGCGAGAGCAGTACTTC.

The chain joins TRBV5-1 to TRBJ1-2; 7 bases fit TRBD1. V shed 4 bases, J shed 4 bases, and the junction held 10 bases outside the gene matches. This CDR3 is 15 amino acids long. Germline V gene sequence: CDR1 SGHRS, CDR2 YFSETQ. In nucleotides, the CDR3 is TGCGCCAGCAGCGTCACAGGGGCCATCCGCTATGGCTACACCTTC. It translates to CASSVTGAIRYGYTF. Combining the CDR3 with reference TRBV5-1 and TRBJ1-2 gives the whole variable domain KAGVTQTPRYLIKTRGQQVTLSCSPISGHRSVSWYQQTPGQGLQFLFEYFSETQRNKGNFPGRFSGRQFSNSRSEMNVSTLELGDSALYLCASSVTGAIRYGYTFGSGTRLTVV.

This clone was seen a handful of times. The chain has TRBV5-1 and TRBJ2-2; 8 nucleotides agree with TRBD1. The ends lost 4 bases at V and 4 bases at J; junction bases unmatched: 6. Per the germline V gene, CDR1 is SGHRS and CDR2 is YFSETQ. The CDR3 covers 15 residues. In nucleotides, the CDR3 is TGCGCCAGCAGCGTGCGACAGGGGACCACCGGGGAGCTGTTTTTT. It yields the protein CASSVRQGTTGELFF.